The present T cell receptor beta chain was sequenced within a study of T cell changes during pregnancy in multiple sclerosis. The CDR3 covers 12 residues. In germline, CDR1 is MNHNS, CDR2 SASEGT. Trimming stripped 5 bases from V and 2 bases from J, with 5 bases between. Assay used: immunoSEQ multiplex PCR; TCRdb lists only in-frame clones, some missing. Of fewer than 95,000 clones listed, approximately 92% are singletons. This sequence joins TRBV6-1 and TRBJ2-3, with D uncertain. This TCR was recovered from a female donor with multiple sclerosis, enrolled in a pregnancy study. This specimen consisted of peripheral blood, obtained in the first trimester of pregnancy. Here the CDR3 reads CASSLFTDTQYF. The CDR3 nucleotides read TGTGCCAGCAGTTTATTCACAGATACGCAGTATTTT.